The sequence of this TCR beta chain was determined in a study of T cell responses to AZD1222 COVID-19 vaccine. General study points: Baseline serology detected seropositivity in only 6 or 7 AZD1222 recipients. Females outnumbered males among donors, who were mostly white British; clonal diversity was possibly underestimated. No repertoire was sampled before or during the peak T cell response, only after it.

Samples with a second dose at about 4 or about 12 weeks were pooled together. With 5 bases clipped from V and 6 bases from J, the junction kept 6 bases outside the gene matches. The CDR3 has 14 amino acids. Germline V lookup: CDR1 MDHEN, CDR2 SYDVKM. Here immunoSEQ multiplex PCR was the method, and the copy in TCRdb shows in-frame clones only, minus some. The table includes about 100,000 clones, around nine tenths detected once. This clone has only a few counts. The target antigen is unknown. Material: peripheral blood, obtained 28 days after the second AZD1222 dose. The origin of this receptor is an adult who received the AZD1222 COVID-19 vaccine. The chain carries TRBV28 and TRBJ1-2, with 10 nucleotides matching TRBD1. CDR3 residues: CASSAPGTGDGYTF. The CDR3 nucleotides read TGTGCCAGCAGTGCCCCGGGGACAGGGGATGGCTACACCTTC.